The 8 T cell receptor beta chains presented below share a single source sample, sequenced in a study of T-cell reconstitution after alpha-beta-depleted transplantation in children. Unique molecular identifiers were used in preparing the TCRbeta library. TCRdb used MiXCR to reprocess the PCR reads, holding one entry per CDR3 protein. The sample holds roughly 500,000 distinct CDR3 sequences, approximately 32% seen once. The sample in question was PBMCs from the stem cell graft donor, obtained from the stem cell graft. These receptors all come from a human donor who donated a stem cell graft to a child with aplastic anemia.

This clonotype has a count of ten or more. The rearrangement uses TRBV4-3 and TRBJ2-1; 8 nucleotides match TRBD2. The V and J ends lost 2 bases and 0 bases, in that order; junction bases with no gene match: 6. The CDR3 covers 17 residues. The germline V gene encodes CDR1 LGHNA and CDR2 YSLEER. In DNA, the CDR3 is TGCGCCAGCAGCCAACTAGCGGGCCCGAACTCCTACAATGAGCAGTTCTTC. Residues: CASSQLAGPNSYNEQFF.

The chain couples TRBV4-2 to TRBJ1-2, with D tentatively TRBD1 (6 bases). The CDR3 extends over 17 amino acids. V shed 0 bases and J shed 6 bases, with 20 bases lying between them. Germline V gene sequence: CDR1 LGHNA, CDR2 YNFKEQ. CDR3 sequence reads: CASSQERTLAGANGYTF. CDR3 coding DNA: TGTGCCAGCAGCCAAGAAAGGACTTTGGCAGGGGCGAATGGCTACACCTTC.

The chain links TRBV18 to TRBJ2-3; D unresolved. This CDR3 region has 14 residues. V lost 1 base and J 2 bases, leaving 7 bases between the germline ends. CDR1 KGHSH and CDR2 LQKENI come from the germline V gene. The CDR3 is CASSPRPNTDTQYF. In DNA, the CDR3 is TGTGCCAGCTCACCACGACCAAACACAGATACGCAGTATTTT.

This clonotype was seen at least ten times. V and J are TRBV5-1 and TRBJ2-2; D not resolved. The CDR3 is made up of 13 amino acids. Trimming took off 1 base at V and 5 bases at J, with 6 bases between the two ends. CDR1 SGHRS and CDR2 YFSETQ come from the germline V gene. The CDR3 protein is CASSLQLTGELFF. The CDR3 region has the DNA TGCGCCAGCAGCTTGCAGCTAACCGGGGAGCTGTTTTTT.

The chain links TRBV9 to TRBJ1-2, with 11 bases that match TRBD1. V lost 0 bases to trimming and J lost 8 bases; unmatched junction nucleotides: 3. The CDR3 consists of 14 residues. Germline loops: CDR1 SGDLS, CDR2 YYNGEE. CDR3 coding DNA: TGTGCCAGCAGCGTAGGGACAGGGGGCTACGGCTACACCTTC. Amino acid sequence: CASSVGTGGYGYTF.

This chain joins TRBV6-2 or TRBV6-3 and TRBJ2-3, with 14 bases identical to TRBD2. The CDR3 length is 20 residues. Trimming at V came to 2 bases and at J to 4 bases, leaving 14 bases not matched to a gene. The V gene's germline CDR1 is MNHEY and CDR2 SVGEGT. The CDR3 spells CASSYGFGTSGSRRADTQYF. DNA for the CDR3: TGTGCCAGCAGTTACGGCTTTGGGACTAGCGGGAGCCGAAGGGCAGATACGCAGTATTTT.

This clonotype appeared a few times. This sequence joins TRBV18 and TRBJ1-1; D possibly corresponds to TRBD1 (5 bases). Trimming cost V 4 bases and J 4 bases, with 13 bases left between them. CDR3 length equals 14 residues. CDR1 KGHSH and CDR2 LQKENI come from the germline V gene. The CDR3 spells CASSLAAGGTEAFF. The CDR3 nucleotides are TGTGCCAGCTCACTCGCCGCCGGGGGCACTGAAGCTTTCTTT.

This chain connects TRBV4-2 to TRBJ2-7; 7 nucleotides match TRBD2. Germline CDR1 is LGHNA and CDR2 is YNFKEQ. Trimming at V came to 2 bases and at J to 4 bases, leaving 11 bases not matched to a gene. The CDR3 has 16 amino acids. CDR3 sequence reads: CASSQTGAGAEYEQYF. CDR3 DNA: TGTGCCAGCAGCCAAACAGGCGCGGGAGCTGAGTACGAGCAGTACTTC.